This entry lists 15 T cell receptor beta chains sequenced from one sample in a study of spatial heterogeneity in lung cancer. Described time point: sample taken at primary tumor resection. Frozen PBMC, nontumor lung or tumor provided whole RNA, which was sequenced unsorted. Via MiXCR, TCRdb re-called the 5' RACE reads, giving one row per CDR3 protein. This sample has 11,000 to 15,000 distinct CDR3 sequences; around 10% occur once, and the top ten carry roughly 28%. Sample: PBMCs, taken at surgery. The source is a male donor with early-stage non-small cell lung cancer.

This clonotype was detected ten times or more. The rearrangement links TRBV10-1 to TRBJ2-3; D is ambiguous. Between the trimmed V and J ends, which lost 3 bases and 1 base, there was a span of 8 bases. There are 14 residues in the CDR3. Germline V CDR1 and CDR2: WNHNN, SYGVQD (reference sequence). The CDR3 region is CASSDSHRTDTQYF. The CDR3 bases are TGCGCCAGCAGTGACAGCCACCGCACAGATACGCAGTATTTT.

This clonotype was seen many times. The rearrangement joins TRBV11-2 to TRBJ1-3; D remains unclear. In germline, CDR1 is SGHAT, CDR2 FQNNGV. The germline V and J ends were trimmed by 8 bases and 3 bases, with 11 bases remaining between them. This CDR3 region has 13 residues. The CDR3 spells CASLSGLGNTIYF. The CDR3 region has the DNA TGTGCCAGCCTAAGTGGTCTTGGAAACACCATATATTTT. The variable domain in full, with the rest retrieved from reference TRBV11-2 and TRBJ1-3, is EAGVAQSPRYKIIEKRQSVAFWCNPISGHATLYWYQQILGQGPKLLIQFQNNGVVDDSQLPKDRFSAERLKGVDSTLKIQPAKLEDSAVYLCASLSGLGNTIYFGEGSWLTVV.

Ten or more counts support this clonotype. The chain has TRBV27 and TRBJ1-5; D might be TRBD1 (6 bases). The ends were cut back, 3 bases at V and 3 bases at J, with 12 bases in the middle. This CDR3 comprises 15 residues. Per the germline V gene, CDR1 is MNHEY and CDR2 is SMNVEV (reference sequence). The CDR3 DNA reads as TGTGCCAGCAGTTTTCGGGGACATCTCAATCAGCCCCAGCATTTT. Its protein product is CASSFRGHLNQPQHF.

This clonotype was seen repeatedly, ten times or more. The V gene is TRBV30, the J gene TRBJ1-1; D is possibly TRBD1 (6 bases). Trimming cost V 1 base and J 1 base, with 7 bases left between them. The germline V gene encodes CDR1 GTSNPN and CDR2 SVGIG (reference sequence). The CDR3 has 13 residues. DNA for the CDR3: TGTGCCTGGAGTGGGGGGCCGAACACTGAAGCTTTCTTT. Translation gives CAWSGGPNTEAFF.

By its share, this clonotype is medium-sized. V is TRBV5-4 and J is TRBJ2-3; 8 nucleotides align to TRBD1. The CDR3 consists of 14 residues. V shed 4 bases and J 3 bases; nucleotides not matched to a gene: 4. Germline CDR1 and CDR2: SGHNT and YYREEE (reference sequence). For the CDR3, the DNA is TGTGCCAGCAGCCAGGACAGGGCGACAGATACGCAGTATTTT. Translated, it gives CASSQDRATDTQYF.

The table lists this clonotype with many counts. The chain recombines TRBV13 with TRBJ2-3; unclear D gene. With 6 bases removed from V and 6 bases from J, the gap between germline ends came to 10 bases. The germline V gene has CDR1 PRHDT and CDR2 FYEKMQ (reference sequence). This CDR3 is 12 amino acids long. The CDR3 here is CASRKGGDTQYF. The DNA of the CDR3 is TGTGCCAGCAGGAAAGGTGGGGATACGCAGTATTTT.

This clonotype has ten or more counts. The V call is TRBV6-1, the J call TRBJ2-3; perhaps TRBD1 as D (6 bases). Germline values: CDR1 MNHNS, CDR2 SASEGT. Between the trimmed V and J ends, which lost 6 bases and 3 bases, there was a span of 16 bases. This CDR3 has 15 amino acids. CDR3 DNA sequence: TGTGCCAGCAGACTTATACAGGGTGCAACAGATACGCAGTATTTT. It is translated as CASRLIQGATDTQYF.

This clonotype was counted ten times or more. The chain has TRBV18 and TRBJ2-5, with D hard to call. Germline values: CDR1 KGHSH, CDR2 LQKENI. This CDR3 comprises 12 residues. Trimming removed 4 bases at V and 9 bases at J, with 12 bases between. The CDR3 coding sequence is TGTGCCAGCTCACGGGCGGTCGATGCCCAGTACTTC. Translating it yields CASSRAVDAQYF.

This clonotype was seen at least ten times. This chain connects TRBV6-6 to TRBJ2-5; 7 bases map to TRBD1. The CDR3 is made up of 13 amino acids. The J segment lost 4 bases and the V segment lost 5 bases, leaving 4 bases of the junction unmatched. Germline V CDR1 and CDR2: MNHNY, SVGAGI (reference sequence). CDR3 in DNA: TGTGCCAGCAGTCAGAGGGGGCGAGAGACCCAGTACTTC. This translates into CASSQRGRETQYF.

This clonotype was picked up many times. V usage is TRBV6-5 and J usage is TRBJ2-5; weak D call: TRBD1 (5 bases). V dropped 2 bases and J dropped 4 bases, with 11 bases sitting between them. CDR3 size: 14 residues. Germline V CDR1 and CDR2: MNHEY, SVGAGI. The CDR3 DNA follows: TGTGCCAGCAGTTACGTTAGGGGCGGAGAGACCCAGTACTTC. Translation: CASSYVRGGETQYF.

This clonotype was seen at least ten times. The chain couples TRBV20-1 to TRBJ1-2; tentative D call: TRBD1 (6 bases). The V gene lost 3 bases and the J gene lost 8 bases, with 13 bases spanning the gap. CDR3 length: 12 residues. CDR1 DFQATT and CDR2 SNEGSKA come from the germline V gene (reference sequence). CDR3 amino acids: CSARLGAGGYTF. CDR3 DNA sequence: TGCAGTGCTAGGTTGGGGGCTGGAGGCTACACCTTC.

This chain links TRBV20-1 with TRBJ1-4; D gene unclear. Germline values: CDR1 DFQATT, CDR2 SNEGSKA (reference sequence). The CDR3 has 13 amino acids. V lost 3 bases and J lost 6, with 11 bases in between. The CDR3 is CSARGSRDEKLFF. The CDR3 DNA follows: TGCAGTGCTAGGGGTTCAAGGGATGAAAAACTGTTTTTT.

The table lists this clonotype with many counts. V and J are TRBV2 and TRBJ2-5; possibly TRBD2 for D (6 bases). V gave up 7 bases and J gave up 0 bases, with 12 bases separating them. Per germline, CDR1 SNHLY and CDR2 FYNNEI. CDR3 length: 14 amino acids. The CDR3 region is CASIGGPYQETQYF. The DNA of the CDR3 is TGTGCCAGCATCGGGGGACCTTACCAAGAGACCCAGTACTTC.

This clonotype was counted ten times or more. The gene calls are TRBV20-1 and TRBJ1-1; D may be TRBD1 (6 bases). The CDR3 loop spans 16 amino acids. Germline CDR1 reads DFQATT; CDR2 reads SNEGSKA (reference sequence). V gave up 1 base and J gave up 5 bases, with 20 bases separating them. The CDR3 loop is CSARARGRDTKTEAFF. The CDR3 coding sequence is TGCAGTGCTAGAGCCCGGGGTAGGGACACCAAGACTGAAGCTTTCTTT.

This clonotype showed up many times. The CDR3 here is CASSLRLALNTGELFF. DNA of the CDR3: TGTGCCAGCAGCTTACGGCTAGCGCTGAACACCGGGGAGCTGTTTTTT. The chain recombines TRBV5-5 with TRBJ2-2, with D possibly TRBD2 on 6 matching bases. CDR3 size: 16 residues. V was clipped by 2 bases and J by 1 base, with 12 bases between them. Germline V gene data show CDR1 as SGHKS and CDR2 as YYEKEE (reference sequence).